This T cell receptor (beta chain) was found in a study of blood T cell repertoires in COVID-19. Study as a whole: Donors in the United States, Italy and Spain gave samples during acute or convalescent COVID-19. Nucleic acid was either cDNA or gDNA, and it came from T cells, B-cell-depleted T cells, or PBMCs.

Per the authors' pipeline: Reference gene primer amplification yielded estimated nucleated cell counts. The table came from immunoSEQ multiplex PCR; TCRdb's copy has only in-frame clones and leaves some out. V, J and clone size reflect that table, while D and trimming were determined from the DNA. The table records some 150,000 clones, 85% of them present only once. Germline V lookup: CDR1 MDHEN, CDR2 SYDVKM. The CDR3 contains 14 residues. Trimming left V 1 base short and J 1 base short, with 5 bases between. V gene TRBV28 combines with J gene TRBJ1-5, with D unresolved. This receptor was identified in a human donor with acute or convalescent COVID-19. The donor label of this sample is uncertain. The specimen was peripheral blood. The CDR3 loop reads CASSLFYSNQPQHF. In DNA form, the CDR3 reads TGTGCCAGCAGTTTATTCTACAGCAATCAGCCCCAGCATTTT.